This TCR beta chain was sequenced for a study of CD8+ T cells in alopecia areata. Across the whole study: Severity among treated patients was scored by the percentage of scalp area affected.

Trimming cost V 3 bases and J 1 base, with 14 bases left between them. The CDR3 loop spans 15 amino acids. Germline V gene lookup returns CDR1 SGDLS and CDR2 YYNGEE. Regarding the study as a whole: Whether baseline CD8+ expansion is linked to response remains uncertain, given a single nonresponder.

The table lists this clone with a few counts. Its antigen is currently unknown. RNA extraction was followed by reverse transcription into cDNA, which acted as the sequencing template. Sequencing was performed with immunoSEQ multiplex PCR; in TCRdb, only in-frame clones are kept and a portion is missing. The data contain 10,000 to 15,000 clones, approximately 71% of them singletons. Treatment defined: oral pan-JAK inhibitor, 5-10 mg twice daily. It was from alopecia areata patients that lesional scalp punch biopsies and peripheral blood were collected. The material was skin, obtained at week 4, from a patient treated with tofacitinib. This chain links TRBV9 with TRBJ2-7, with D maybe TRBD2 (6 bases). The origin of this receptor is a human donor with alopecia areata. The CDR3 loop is CASSAQGLASYEQYF. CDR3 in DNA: TGTGCCAGCAGCGCCCAGGGACTCGCTTCCTACGAGCAGTACTTC. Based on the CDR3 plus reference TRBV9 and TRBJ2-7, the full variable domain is DSGVTQTPKHLITATGQRVTLRCSPRSGDLSVYWYQQSLDQGLQFLIQYYNGEERAKGNILERFSAQQFPDLHSELNLSSLELGDSALYFCASSAQGLASYEQYFGPGTRLTVT.